This TCR beta chain was documented in a study of blood T cell repertoires in COVID-19. Study details: COVID-19 samples, acute and convalescent, were from the United States, Italy and Spain.

The method was immunoSEQ multiplex PCR; TCRdb's version includes in-frame clones alone and lacks a portion of them. The sample holds some 150,000 clones, around 81% seen once. The sequenced sample was peripheral blood. The sequence was obtained from a human donor with acute or convalescent COVID-19. The donor label of this sample is uncertain.

CDR3 residues: CAISPNLGTSGGTDTQYF. The CDR3 nucleotides are TGTGCCATCAGTCCTAATCTAGGGACTAGCGGGGGCACAGATACGCAGTATTTT. The rearrangement joins TRBV10-3 to TRBJ2-3; 13 bases match TRBD2. The V and J ends lost 5 bases and 1 base, in that order; junction bases with no gene match: 9. The length of the CDR3 is 18 residues. Germline V gene data show CDR1 as ENHRY and CDR2 as SYGVKD.